This TCR beta chain is from a study of post-analysis software for immune sequencing data. The V gene end was trimmed by 5 bases and the J gene end by 4 bases; junction bases not matched to a gene: 9. This CDR3 region has 17 residues. Germline V lookup: CDR1 MNHEY, CDR2 SMNVEV (reference sequence). The TCR beta cDNA libraries carried unique molecular identifiers. TCRdb recomputed calls from the PCR reads with MiXCR, one row per CDR3 protein. Here the sample spans hundreds of thousands of distinct CDR3 sequences, around 50% being singletons. Study findings and constraints: Significantly decreased normalized Chao1 diversity was recorded for multiple sclerosis patients relative to controls. Patients carried five TRBV segments more frequently than controls did, and TRBV5-6, TRBV5-1 and TRBV20-1 were among them.

A remark on this clonotype: The antigen is unknown.

The sequencing input was blood. The sequence was collected from a girl between 10 and 17 years old with multiple sclerosis. V is TRBV27 and J is TRBJ1-6, with 9 bases lining up with TRBD1. The CDR3 nucleotides read TGTGCCAGCAGTCCGGGACAGGGACTAATTTATAATTCACCCCTCCACTTT. It codes for CASSPGQGLIYNSPLHF.